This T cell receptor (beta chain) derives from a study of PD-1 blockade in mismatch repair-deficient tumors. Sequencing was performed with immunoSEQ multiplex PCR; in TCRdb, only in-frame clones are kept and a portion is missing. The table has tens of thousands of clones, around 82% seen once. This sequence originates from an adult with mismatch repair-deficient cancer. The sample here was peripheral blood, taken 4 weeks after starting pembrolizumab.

The CDR3 region is CASSLGGTVYEQYF. The CDR3 nucleotides read TGTGCCAGCAGCTTGGGCGGGACTGTCTACGAGCAGTACTTC. This chain joins TRBV5-4 and TRBJ2-7, with a tentative D call TRBD2 (6 bases). Between the trimmed V and J ends, which lost 0 bases and 3 bases, there was a span of 10 bases. There are 14 residues in the CDR3. Looked up from germline, CDR1 is SGHNT and CDR2 is YYREEE (reference sequence).